The sequence of this T cell receptor (beta chain) was determined in a study of early T cells in non-severe SARS-CoV-2 infection. A single record per CDR3 protein comes from TCRdb applying MiXCR to the 5' RACE reads. The sample lists about 38,000 distinct CDR3 sequences; roughly 5% were seen once. Germline values: CDR1 KGHSH, CDR2 LQKENI. V trimming: 0 bases; J trimming: 3 bases; junction bases outside the gene matches: 3. The CDR3 runs to 16 residues. This clonotype showed up many times. Specimen: whole blood. The sequence was collected from an adult who was a healthcare worker with PCR-confirmed SARS-CoV-2 infection or an uninfected control (not recorded which). V gene TRBV18 combines with J gene TRBJ2-2, with 8 bases lining up with TRBD2. The CDR3 sequence: CASSPPSGGDTGELFF. The CDR3 DNA reads TGTGCCAGCTCACCACCGAGCGGGGGCGACACCGGGGAGCTGTTTTTT. Full variable domain (outside the CDR3, taken from reference TRBV18 and TRBJ2-2): NAGVMQNPRHLVRRRGQEARLRCSPMKGHSHVYWYRQLPEEGLKFMVYLQKENIIDESGMPKERFSAEFPKEGPSILRIQQVVRGDSAAYFCASSPPSGGDTGELFFGEGSRLTVL.